Listed below are T cell receptor beta chains from one sample, sequenced in a study of CD8+ T cells in alopecia areata. Clones were read by immunoSEQ multiplex PCR, and TCRdb kept only the in-frame ones, dropping some. The sample carries 150,000 or so clones, roughly 44% recorded once. The sample was CD4+ T cells sorted from blood. The receptors stem from a human donor with alopecia areata. CDR3s include the opening cysteine and the closing phenylalanine or tryptophan. D genes are given only for firm matches. The size field is filled for only some rows; it gives once, few, many or a size class.

clone_size: -
cdr3_length: 16
j_call: TRBJ1-4
v_call: TRBV27
d_call: -
cdr3_nt: TGTGCCAGCAGTTCTCCACGGACTTTGGGTAATGAAAAACTGTTTTTT
cdr3_aa: CASSSPRTLGNEKLFF

clone_size: -
cdr3_length: 14
j_call: TRBJ2-1
v_call: TRBV7-3
d_call: -
cdr3_nt: TGTGCCAGCAGCTTAAACTCCCTTGAAAATGAGCAGTTCTTC
cdr3_aa: CASSLNSLENEQFF

clone_size: -
cdr3_length: 15
j_call: TRBJ1-1
v_call: TRBV5-1
d_call: -
cdr3_nt: TGCGCCAGCTCAGATGGGGTGGGGCCTAACACTGAAGCTTTCTTT
cdr3_aa: CASSDGVGPNTEAFF

clone_size: -
cdr3_length: 15
j_call: TRBJ2-1
v_call: TRBV29-1
d_call: TRBD2
cdr3_nt: TGCAGCGTTGCCTCGGGGACTAGCGGGATCTATGAGCAGTTCTTC
cdr3_aa: CSVASGTSGIYEQFF

clone_size: -
cdr3_length: 15
j_call: TRBJ2-1
v_call: TRBV2
d_call: TRBD2
cdr3_nt: TGTGCCAGCAGGACGAGCGGGAATTCCTACAATGAGCAGTTCTTC
cdr3_aa: CASRTSGNSYNEQFF

clone_size: -
cdr3_length: 13
j_call: TRBJ2-3
v_call: TRBV28
d_call: -
cdr3_nt: TGTGCCACCTCCCAGACTAGCACAGATACGCAGTATTTT
cdr3_aa: CATSQTSTDTQYF

clone_size: -
cdr3_length: 14
j_call: TRBJ2-2
v_call: TRBV29-1
d_call: -
cdr3_nt: TGCAGCGTTTCGGGTAGGACTCAAGCCGGGGAGCTGTTTTTT
cdr3_aa: CSVSGRTQAGELFF

clone_size: -
cdr3_length: 14
j_call: TRBJ2-7
v_call: TRBV5-1
d_call: -
cdr3_nt: TGCGCCAGCAGTCCCCCACGGGTCTCCTACGAGCAGTACTTC
cdr3_aa: CASSPPRVSYEQYF

clone_size: -
cdr3_length: 15
j_call: TRBJ1-1
v_call: TRBV5-1
d_call: -
cdr3_nt: TGCGCCAGCAGCACCCGGACGGGTGGAGGCACTGAAGCTTTCTTT
cdr3_aa: CASSTRTGGGTEAFF

clone_size: -
cdr3_length: 13
j_call: TRBJ1-2
v_call: TRBV2
d_call: -
cdr3_nt: TGTGCCAGCAGTGAAGCACCAACAGGGTCAGACACCTTC
cdr3_aa: CASSEAPTGSDTF

clone_size: -
cdr3_length: 13
j_call: TRBJ2-7
v_call: TRBV28
d_call: -
cdr3_nt: TGTGCCAGCAGCTCCGGGGGATACTACGAGCAGTACTTC
cdr3_aa: CASSSGGYYEQYF

clone_size: few
cdr3_length: 17
j_call: TRBJ1-4
v_call: TRBV9
d_call: -
cdr3_nt: TGTGCCAGCAGCGTATACCCCCGGGACGGAGGGAATGAAAAACTGTTTTTT
cdr3_aa: CASSVYPRDGGNEKLFF

clone_size: once
cdr3_length: 13
j_call: TRBJ2-5
v_call: TRBV11-2
d_call: -
cdr3_nt: TGTGCCAGCAGCTTCCGGGGCCAAGAGACCCAGTACTTC
cdr3_aa: CASSFRGQETQYF

clone_size: -
cdr3_length: 11
j_call: TRBJ1-1
v_call: TRBV6-5
d_call: -
cdr3_nt: TGTGCCAGCAGAAGTACAAATGAAGCTTTCTTT
cdr3_aa: CASRSTNEAFF

clone_size: few
cdr3_length: 13
j_call: TRBJ2-3
v_call: TRBV7-9
d_call: TRBD2
cdr3_nt: TGTGCCAGCAGCCCTAGCGGGAGTGGTACGCAGTATTTT
cdr3_aa: CASSPSGSGTQYF

clone_size: few
cdr3_length: 13
j_call: TRBJ1-2
v_call: TRBV30
d_call: TRBD1
cdr3_nt: TGTGCCTGGAGCCAACAGGGGGCAAGAGGCTACACCTTC
cdr3_aa: CAWSQQGARGYTF

clone_size: few
cdr3_length: 12
j_call: TRBJ1-1
v_call: TRBV30
d_call: -
cdr3_nt: TGTGCCTGGACGACAAGACGCACTGAAGCTTTCTTT
cdr3_aa: CAWTTRRTEAFF

clone_size: -
cdr3_length: 12
j_call: TRBJ1-2
v_call: TRBV28
d_call: -
cdr3_nt: TGTGCCACCAGGAACAGGCCCGAGGGCTACACCTTC
cdr3_aa: CATRNRPEGYTF

clone_size: -
cdr3_length: 15
j_call: TRBJ2-6
v_call: TRBV29-1
d_call: TRBD2
cdr3_nt: TGCAGCGTGACTAGCGGAAACTCTGGGGCCAACGTCCTGACTTTC
cdr3_aa: CSVTSGNSGANVLTF

clone_size: -
cdr3_length: 14
j_call: TRBJ1-1
v_call: TRBV30
d_call: -
cdr3_nt: TGTGCCTGGATCCCCATACAACCGAACACTGAAGCTTTCTTT
cdr3_aa: CAWIPIQPNTEAFF

clone_size: few
cdr3_length: 15
j_call: TRBJ2-2
v_call: TRBV14
d_call: -
cdr3_nt: TGTGCCAGCAGCCGCGCGGGGGCCTCCACCGGGGAGCTGTTTTTT
cdr3_aa: CASSRAGASTGELFF

clone_size: -
cdr3_length: 15
j_call: TRBJ2-5
v_call: TRBV9
d_call: -
cdr3_nt: TGTGCCAGCAGCGTCGGGGGGCGCGGGGGTGAGACCCAGTACTTC
cdr3_aa: CASSVGGRGGETQYF

clone_size: few
cdr3_length: 13
j_call: TRBJ1-3
v_call: TRBV29-1
d_call: -
cdr3_nt: TGCAGCGTTACGATGAGCTCTGGAAACACCATATATTTT
cdr3_aa: CSVTMSSGNTIYF

clone_size: few
cdr3_length: 22
j_call: TRBJ2-6
v_call: TRBV5-1
d_call: TRBD2
cdr3_nt: TGCGCCAGCAGCTTGGATCTTGCGCTGCGGGAGGGCCCTGGTTCTGGGGCCAACGTCCTGACTTTC
cdr3_aa: CASSLDLALREGPGSGANVLTF

clone_size: few
cdr3_length: 11
j_call: TRBJ2-7
v_call: TRBV28
d_call: -
cdr3_nt: TGTGCCAGCCACAGTTCCTACGAGCAGTACTTC
cdr3_aa: CASHSSYEQYF

clone_size: -
cdr3_length: 15
j_call: TRBJ1-1
v_call: TRBV27
d_call: TRBD1
cdr3_nt: TGTGCCAGCACCCCGGGGGACAGACCCGGGGCTGAAGCTTTCTTT
cdr3_aa: CASTPGDRPGAEAFF

clone_size: -
cdr3_length: 13
j_call: TRBJ2-7
v_call: TRBV28
d_call: -
cdr3_nt: TGTGCCAGCAGCAGACCGCTAACCTACGAGCAGTACTTC
cdr3_aa: CASSRPLTYEQYF

clone_size: few
cdr3_length: 13
j_call: TRBJ2-1
v_call: TRBV5-4
d_call: -
cdr3_nt: TGTGCCAGCAGCTTGGTCTCTTACAATGAGCAGTTCTTC
cdr3_aa: CASSLVSYNEQFF

clone_size: -
cdr3_length: 13
j_call: TRBJ2-7
v_call: TRBV11-2
d_call: -
cdr3_nt: TGTGCCAGCAGCTTAGTCCGAGGGGGGGAGCAGTACTTC
cdr3_aa: CASSLVRGGEQYF

clone_size: -
cdr3_length: 12
j_call: TRBJ2-1
v_call: TRBV7-2
d_call: -
cdr3_nt: TGTGCCAGCAGCTTTTTCCTCGGGGAGCAGTTCTTC
cdr3_aa: CASSFFLGEQFF

clone_size: -
cdr3_length: 15
j_call: TRBJ1-5
v_call: TRBV30
d_call: -
cdr3_nt: TGTGCCTGGAGCATCCGTCGGGACAGCAATCAGCCCCAGCATTTT
cdr3_aa: CAWSIRRDSNQPQHF

clone_size: -
cdr3_length: 18
j_call: TRBJ2-4
v_call: TRBV5-1
d_call: TRBD2
cdr3_nt: TGCGCCAGCAGCTACGATCCCGGGACTAGCGGTGCCAAAAACATTCAGTACTTC
cdr3_aa: CASSYDPGTSGAKNIQYF

clone_size: few
cdr3_length: 15
j_call: TRBJ2-3
v_call: TRBV28
d_call: TRBD2
cdr3_nt: TGTGCCAGCACCGAAATGGGGCTAGCGGGAGATACGCAGTATTTT
cdr3_aa: CASTEMGLAGDTQYF

clone_size: -
cdr3_length: 19
j_call: TRBJ2-5
v_call: TRBV29-1
d_call: TRBD1
cdr3_nt: TGCAGCGCCGAAAGATCCCATGGGACAGGTCTTGCAGGCGGAGAGACCCAGTACTTC
cdr3_aa: CSAERSHGTGLAGGETQYF

clone_size: -
cdr3_length: 13
j_call: TRBJ1-1
v_call: TRBV7-9
d_call: -
cdr3_nt: TGTGCCAGCAGCTTAAGTCGGGACACTGAAGCTTTCTTT
cdr3_aa: CASSLSRDTEAFF

clone_size: -
cdr3_length: 14
j_call: TRBJ2-1
v_call: TRBV25-1
d_call: -
cdr3_nt: TGTGCCAGCAGTGAGGCGGCCCCCTACAATGAGCAGTTCTTC
cdr3_aa: CASSEAAPYNEQFF

clone_size: -
cdr3_length: 14
j_call: TRBJ2-1
v_call: TRBV5-1
d_call: -
cdr3_nt: TGCGCCAGCAGCTTGTCGTCCACTAGTAATGAGCAGTTCTTC
cdr3_aa: CASSLSSTSNEQFF